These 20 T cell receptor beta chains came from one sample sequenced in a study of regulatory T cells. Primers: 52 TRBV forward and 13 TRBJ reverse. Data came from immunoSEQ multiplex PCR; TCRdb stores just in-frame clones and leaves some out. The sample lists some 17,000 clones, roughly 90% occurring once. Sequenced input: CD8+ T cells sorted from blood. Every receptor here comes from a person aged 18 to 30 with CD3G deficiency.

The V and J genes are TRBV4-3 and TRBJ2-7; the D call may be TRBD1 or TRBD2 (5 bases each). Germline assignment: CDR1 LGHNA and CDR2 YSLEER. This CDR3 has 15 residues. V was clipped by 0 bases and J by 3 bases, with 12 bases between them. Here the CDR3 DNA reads TGCGCCAGCAGCCAAGAGAGGGACGGATTCTACGAGCAGTACTTC. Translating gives CASSQERDGFYEQYF.

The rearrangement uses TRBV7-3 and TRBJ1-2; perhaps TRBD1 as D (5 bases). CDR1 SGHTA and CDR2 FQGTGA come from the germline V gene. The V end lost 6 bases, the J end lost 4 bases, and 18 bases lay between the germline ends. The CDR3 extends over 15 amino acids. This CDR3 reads CASRPKGGVGYGYTF. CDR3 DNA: TGTGCCAGCAGGCCTAAGGGAGGGGTAGGCTATGGCTACACCTTC.

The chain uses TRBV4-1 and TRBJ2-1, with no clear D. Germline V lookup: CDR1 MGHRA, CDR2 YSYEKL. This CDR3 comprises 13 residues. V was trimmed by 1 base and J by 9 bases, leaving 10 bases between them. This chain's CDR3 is CASSQGLRPEQFF. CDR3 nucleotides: TGCGCCAGCAGCCAAGGTCTACGGCCTGAGCAGTTCTTC.

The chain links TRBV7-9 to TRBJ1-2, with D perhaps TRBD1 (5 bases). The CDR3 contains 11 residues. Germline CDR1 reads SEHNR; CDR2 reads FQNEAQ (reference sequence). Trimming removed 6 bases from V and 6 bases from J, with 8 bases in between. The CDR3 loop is CASRGLNGYTF. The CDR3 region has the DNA TGTGCCAGCAGGGGGCTGAATGGCTACACCTTC.

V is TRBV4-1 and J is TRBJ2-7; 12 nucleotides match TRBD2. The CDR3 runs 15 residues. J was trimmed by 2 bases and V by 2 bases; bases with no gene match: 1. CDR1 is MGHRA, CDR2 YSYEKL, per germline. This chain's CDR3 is CASSQLAGGPYEQYF. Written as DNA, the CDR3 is TGCGCCAGCAGCCAACTAGCGGGAGGGCCCTACGAGCAGTACTTC.

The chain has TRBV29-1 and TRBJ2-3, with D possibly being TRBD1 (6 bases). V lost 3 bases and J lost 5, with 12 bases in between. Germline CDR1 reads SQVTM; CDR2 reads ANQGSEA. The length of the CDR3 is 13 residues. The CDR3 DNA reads TGCAGCGTTGAGCAGGGGAACGAAGATACGCAGTATTTT. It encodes CSVEQGNEDTQYF.

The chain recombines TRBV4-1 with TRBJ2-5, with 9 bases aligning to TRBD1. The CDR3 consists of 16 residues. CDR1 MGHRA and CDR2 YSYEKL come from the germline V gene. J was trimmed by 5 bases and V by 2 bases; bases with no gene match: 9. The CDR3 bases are TGCGCCAGCAGCCAACCGGGACAGGGAAGTTGGGAGACCCAGTACTTC. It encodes CASSQPGQGSWETQYF.

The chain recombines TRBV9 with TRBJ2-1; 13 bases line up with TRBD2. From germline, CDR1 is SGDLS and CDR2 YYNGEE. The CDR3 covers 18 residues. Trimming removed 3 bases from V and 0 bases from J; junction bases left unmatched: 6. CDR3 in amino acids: CASSEGLAGTHSYNEQFF. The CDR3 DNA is TGTGCCAGCAGCGAGGGACTAGCGGGGACCCACTCCTACAATGAGCAGTTCTTC.

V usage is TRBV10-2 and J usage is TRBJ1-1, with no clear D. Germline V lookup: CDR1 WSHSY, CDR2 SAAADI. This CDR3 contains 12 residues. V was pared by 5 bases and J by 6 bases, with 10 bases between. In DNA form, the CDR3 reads TGCGCCAGCAGTCCGGGGAGGGCTGAAGCTTTCTTT. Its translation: CASSPGRAEAFF.

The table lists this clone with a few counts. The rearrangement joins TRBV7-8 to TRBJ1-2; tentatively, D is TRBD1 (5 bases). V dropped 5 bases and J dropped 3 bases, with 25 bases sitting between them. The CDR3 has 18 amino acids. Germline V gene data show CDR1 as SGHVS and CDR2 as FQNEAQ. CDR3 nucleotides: TGTGCCAGCAGCCCTTATCCCTTAGGAGCAGGGAGCGACTATGGCTACACCTTC. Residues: CASSPYPLGAGSDYGYTF.

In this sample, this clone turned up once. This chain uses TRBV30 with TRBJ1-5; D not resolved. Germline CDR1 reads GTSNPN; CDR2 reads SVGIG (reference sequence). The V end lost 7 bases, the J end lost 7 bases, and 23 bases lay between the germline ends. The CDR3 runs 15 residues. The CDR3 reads CAYQEGWGGRQPQHF. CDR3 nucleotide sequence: TGTGCCTACCAGGAGGGTTGGGGAGGGCGACAGCCCCAGCATTTT.

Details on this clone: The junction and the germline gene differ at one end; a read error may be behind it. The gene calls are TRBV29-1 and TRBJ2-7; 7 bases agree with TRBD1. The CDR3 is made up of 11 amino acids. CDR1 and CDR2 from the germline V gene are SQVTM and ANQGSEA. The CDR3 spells CSVPLGDRVHF. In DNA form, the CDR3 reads TGCAGCGTTCCCTTAGGCGACAGGGTACACTTC.

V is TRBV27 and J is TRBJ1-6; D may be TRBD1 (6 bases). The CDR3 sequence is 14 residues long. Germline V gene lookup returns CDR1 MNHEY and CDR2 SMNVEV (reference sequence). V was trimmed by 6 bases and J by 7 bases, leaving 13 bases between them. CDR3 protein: CASSPTGGNSPLHF. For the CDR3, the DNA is TGTGCCAGCAGCCCGACAGGAGGAAATTCACCCCTCCACTTT.

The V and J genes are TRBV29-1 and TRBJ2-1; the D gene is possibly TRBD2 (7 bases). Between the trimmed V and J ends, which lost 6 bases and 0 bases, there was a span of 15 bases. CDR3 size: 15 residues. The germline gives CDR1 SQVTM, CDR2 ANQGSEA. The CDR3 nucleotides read TGCAGCGTCTTGCGGGGGCAGAGCTCCTACAATGAGCAGTTCTTC. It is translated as CSVLRGQSSYNEQFF.

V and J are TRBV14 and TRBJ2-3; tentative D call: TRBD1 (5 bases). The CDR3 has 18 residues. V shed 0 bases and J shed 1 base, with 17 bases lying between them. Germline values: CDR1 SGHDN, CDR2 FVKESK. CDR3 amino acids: CASSQDKATVKGTDTQYF. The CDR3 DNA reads TGTGCCAGCAGCCAAGATAAGGCGACAGTCAAGGGCACAGATACGCAGTATTTT.

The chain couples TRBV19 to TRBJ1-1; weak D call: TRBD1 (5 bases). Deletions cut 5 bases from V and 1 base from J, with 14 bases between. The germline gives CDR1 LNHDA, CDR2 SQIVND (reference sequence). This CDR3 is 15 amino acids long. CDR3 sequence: CASSSDGGPNTEAFF. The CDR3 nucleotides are TGTGCCAGTAGTTCCGATGGGGGACCGAACACTGAAGCTTTCTTT.

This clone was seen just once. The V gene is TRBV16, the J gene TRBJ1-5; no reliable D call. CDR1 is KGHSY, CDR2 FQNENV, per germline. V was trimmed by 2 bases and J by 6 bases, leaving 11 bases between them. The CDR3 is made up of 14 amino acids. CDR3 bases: TGTGCCAGCAGCCAAACTCAGGAAGGTCAGCCCCAGCATTTT. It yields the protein CASSQTQEGQPQHF.

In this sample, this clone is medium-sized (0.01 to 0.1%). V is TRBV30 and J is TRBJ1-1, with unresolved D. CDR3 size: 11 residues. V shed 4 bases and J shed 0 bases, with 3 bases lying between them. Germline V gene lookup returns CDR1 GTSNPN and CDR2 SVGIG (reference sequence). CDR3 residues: CAWTLNTEAFF. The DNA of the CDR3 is TGTGCCTGGACTCTGAACACTGAAGCTTTCTTT.

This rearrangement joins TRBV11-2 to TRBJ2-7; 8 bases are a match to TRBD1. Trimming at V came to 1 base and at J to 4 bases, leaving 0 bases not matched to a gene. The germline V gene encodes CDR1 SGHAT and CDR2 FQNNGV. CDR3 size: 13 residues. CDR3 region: CASSLGTGYEQYF. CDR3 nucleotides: TGTGCCAGCAGCTTAGGGACAGGGTACGAGCAGTACTTC.

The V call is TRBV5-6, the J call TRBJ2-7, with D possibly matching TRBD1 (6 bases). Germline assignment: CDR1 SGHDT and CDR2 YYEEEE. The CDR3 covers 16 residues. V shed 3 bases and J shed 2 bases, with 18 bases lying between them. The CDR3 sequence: CASSWGWGHLPYEQYF. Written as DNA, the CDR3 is TGTGCCAGCAGCTGGGGATGGGGGCACTTACCCTACGAGCAGTACTTC.